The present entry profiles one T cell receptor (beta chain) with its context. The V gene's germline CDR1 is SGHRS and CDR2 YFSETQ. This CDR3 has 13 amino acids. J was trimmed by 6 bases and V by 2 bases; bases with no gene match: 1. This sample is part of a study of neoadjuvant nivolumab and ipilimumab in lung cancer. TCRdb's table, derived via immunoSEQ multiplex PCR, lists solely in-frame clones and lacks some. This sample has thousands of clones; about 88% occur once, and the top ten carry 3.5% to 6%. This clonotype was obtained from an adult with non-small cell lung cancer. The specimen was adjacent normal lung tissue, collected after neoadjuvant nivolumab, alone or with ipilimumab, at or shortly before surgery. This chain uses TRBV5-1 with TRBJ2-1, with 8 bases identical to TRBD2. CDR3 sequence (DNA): TGCGCCAGCAGCTTAGCGGGAGTCAATGAGCAGTTCTTC. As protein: CASSLAGVNEQFF. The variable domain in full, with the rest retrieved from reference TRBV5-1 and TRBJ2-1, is KAGVTQTPRYLIKTRGQQVTLSCSPISGHRSVSWYQQTPGQGLQFLFEYFSETQRNKGNFPGRFSGRQFSNSRSEMNVSTLELGDSALYLCASSLAGVNEQFFGPGTRLTVL.